This T cell receptor beta chain was documented in a study of cytomegalovirus exposure and HLA in healthy donors. Turning to the study itself: Out of 150 million to 200 million T cells, an earlier analysis found more than 95 million unique TCR beta sequences in total. Among the 398 genotyped donors, over 70% were placed in the Caucasian-associated ancestry cluster.

Among the donors, all were healthy bone marrow donors. 60 Vbeta and 13 Jbeta primers were used in PCR. Repertoires were generated with immunoSEQ multiplex PCR, while TCRdb's copy carries only in-frame clones and drops some. Of some 150,000 clones in the sample, roughly 80% were seen once. The CDR3 runs 18 residues. Trimming at V came to 1 base and at J to 0 bases, leaving 5 bases not matched to a gene. The germline CDR1 and CDR2 sequences are SGHKS and YYEKEE (reference sequence). Source material: PBMCs. This TCR came from a man aged 25-40 years in good health and CMV-seropositive. The chain carries TRBV5-5 and TRBJ2-6; 9 bases are shared with TRBD2. This CDR3 reads CASSLSGGPPSGANVLTF. CDR3 DNA sequence: TGTGCCAGCAGCTTGAGCGGGGGGCCGCCCTCTGGGGCCAACGTCCTGACTTTC. The whole variable domain, filled in from reference TRBV5-5 and TRBJ2-6, reads DAGVTQSPTHLIKTRGQQVTLRCSPISGHKSVSWYQQVLGQGPQFIFQYYEKEERGRGNFPDRFSARQFPNYSSELNVNALLLGDSALYLCASSLSGGPPSGANVLTFGAGSRLTVL.